The present TCR beta chain was sequenced within a study of T cells in Graves' hyperthyroidism and ophthalmopathy. About the study: Pretreatment peripheral blood was obtained at initial diagnosis. Overall study results and limits: Most clonotypes that expanded in the thyroid above 0.001 also showed up in blood.

The germline V gene encodes CDR1 GTSNPN and CDR2 SVGIG (reference sequence). This CDR3 spans 13 amino acids. Trimming stripped 4 bases from V and 1 base from J, with 10 bases between. Stable disease denoted Graves' hyperthyroidism without ophthalmopathy progression within 18 months. Uncontrolled infection, other autoimmune disease, pregnancy or lactation barred patients from enrollment. Amplification yielded TCR beta CDR3 regions, with RNA transcripts as the source. HTBI primers were employed in a first-round RT-PCR of the TCR CDR3. TCRdb redid the calling of the multiplex PCR reads with MiXCR, one entry per CDR3 protein. The repertoire holds roughly 570,000 distinct CDR3 sequences, with around a sixth as singletons. This clonotype was picked up a small number of times. Its specificity is unknown.

The sequence derives from a woman aged 25 to 45 with Graves' hyperthyroidism. The rearrangement uses TRBV30 and TRBJ2-5; D is undetermined. The specimen sequenced was blood. The CDR3 is CAWKRETQETQYF. CDR3 nucleotide sequence: TGTGCCTGGAAAAGGGAAACCCAAGAGACCCAGTACTTC.